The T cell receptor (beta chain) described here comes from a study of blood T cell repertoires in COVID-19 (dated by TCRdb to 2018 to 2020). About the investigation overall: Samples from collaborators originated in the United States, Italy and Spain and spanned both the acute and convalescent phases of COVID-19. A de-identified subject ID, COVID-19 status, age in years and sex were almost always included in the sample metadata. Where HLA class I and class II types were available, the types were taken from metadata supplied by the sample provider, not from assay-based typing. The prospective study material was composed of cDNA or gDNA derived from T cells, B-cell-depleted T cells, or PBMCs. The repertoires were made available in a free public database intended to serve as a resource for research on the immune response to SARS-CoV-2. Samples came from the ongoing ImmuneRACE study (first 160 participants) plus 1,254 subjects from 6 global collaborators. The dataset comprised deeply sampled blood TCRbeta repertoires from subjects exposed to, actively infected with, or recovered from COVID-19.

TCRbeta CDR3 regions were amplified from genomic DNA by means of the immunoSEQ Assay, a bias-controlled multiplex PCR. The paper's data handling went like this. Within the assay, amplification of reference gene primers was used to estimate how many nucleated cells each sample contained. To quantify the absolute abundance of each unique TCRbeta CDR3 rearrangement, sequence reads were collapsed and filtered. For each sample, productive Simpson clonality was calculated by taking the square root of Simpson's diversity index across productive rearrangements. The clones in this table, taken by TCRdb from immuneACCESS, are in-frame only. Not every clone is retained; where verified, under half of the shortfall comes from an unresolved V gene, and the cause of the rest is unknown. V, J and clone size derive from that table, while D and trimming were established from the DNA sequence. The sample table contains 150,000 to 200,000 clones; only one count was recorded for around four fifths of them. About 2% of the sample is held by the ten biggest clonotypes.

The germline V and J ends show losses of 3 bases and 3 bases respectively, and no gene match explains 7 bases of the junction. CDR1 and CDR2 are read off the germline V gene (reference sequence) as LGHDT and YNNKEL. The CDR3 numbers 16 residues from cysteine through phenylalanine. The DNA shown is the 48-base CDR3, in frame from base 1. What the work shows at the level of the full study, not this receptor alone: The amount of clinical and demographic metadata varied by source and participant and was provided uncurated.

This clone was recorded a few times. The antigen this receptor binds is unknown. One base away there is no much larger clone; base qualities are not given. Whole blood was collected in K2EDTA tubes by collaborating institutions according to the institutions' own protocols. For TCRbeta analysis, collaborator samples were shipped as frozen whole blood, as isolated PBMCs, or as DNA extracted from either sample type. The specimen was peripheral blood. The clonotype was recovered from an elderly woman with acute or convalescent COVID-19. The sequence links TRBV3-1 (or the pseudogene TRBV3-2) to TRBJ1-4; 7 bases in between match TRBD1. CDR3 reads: CASSHSETGPNEKLFF. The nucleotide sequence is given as TGTGCCAGCAGCCACTCCGAGACAGGGCCTAATGAAAAACTGTTTTTT.